This TCR beta chain is from a study of response to subunit inactivated influenza vaccine. TCRdb re-derived calls from the RT-PCR reads in MiXCR, one entry per CDR3 protein. The sample lists about 310,000 distinct CDR3 sequences, around 20% occurring once. Points on this clonotype: Antigen specificity is unknown.

Losses at the gene ends were 5 bases for V and 0 bases for J; bases not matched to a gene: 4. Germline CDR1 reads SGHAT; CDR2 reads FQNNGV. This CDR3 contains 15 residues. Notes on the study in general: Each seasonal influenza vaccination recruits few new T cells, the authors suggested.

The receptor was isolated from a man between 50 and 70 years old who received an inactivated influenza vaccine. This sample comprised PBMCs from blood, obtained about 20 months after vaccination. The rearrangement links TRBV11-2 to TRBJ2-1, with 7 positions matching TRBD2. The CDR3 DNA reads TGTGCCAGCAGCCTCGGGGGGTTCTCCTACAATGAGCAGTTCTTC. Its translation is CASSLGGFSYNEQFF.